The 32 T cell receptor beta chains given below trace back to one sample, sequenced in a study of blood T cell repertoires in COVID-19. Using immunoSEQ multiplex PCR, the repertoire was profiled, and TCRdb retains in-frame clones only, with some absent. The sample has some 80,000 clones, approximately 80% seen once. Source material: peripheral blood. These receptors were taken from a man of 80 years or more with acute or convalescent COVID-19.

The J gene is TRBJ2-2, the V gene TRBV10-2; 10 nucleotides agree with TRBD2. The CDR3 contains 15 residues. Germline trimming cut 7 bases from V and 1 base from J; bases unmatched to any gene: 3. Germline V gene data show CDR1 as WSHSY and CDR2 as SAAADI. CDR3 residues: CASKSSGRNTGELFF. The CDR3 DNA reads TGCGCCAGCAAGTCTAGCGGGAGGAACACCGGGGAGCTGTTTTTT.

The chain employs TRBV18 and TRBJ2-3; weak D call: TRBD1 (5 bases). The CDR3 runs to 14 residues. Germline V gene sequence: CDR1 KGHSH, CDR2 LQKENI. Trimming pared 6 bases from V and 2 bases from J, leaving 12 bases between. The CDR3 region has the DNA TGTGCCAGCTCGCTCAGGGAAAACACAGATACGCAGTATTTT. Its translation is CASSLRENTDTQYF.

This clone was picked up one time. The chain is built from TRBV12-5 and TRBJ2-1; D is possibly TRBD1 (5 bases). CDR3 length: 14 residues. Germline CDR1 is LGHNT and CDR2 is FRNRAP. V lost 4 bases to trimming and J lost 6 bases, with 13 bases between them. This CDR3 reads CASGSETRGNEQFF. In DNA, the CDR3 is TGTGCTAGTGGTTCCGAGACAAGGGGCAATGAGCAGTTCTTC.

CDR3 protein: CASSVLGRGDTEAFF. Written as DNA, the CDR3 is TGTGCCAGCAGCGTACTTGGGCGCGGGGACACTGAAGCTTTCTTT. V is TRBV9 and J is TRBJ1-1; no clear D. V lost 1 base and J lost 3, with 13 bases in between. The CDR3 length is 15 residues. Germline CDR1 SGDLS, CDR2 YYNGEE.

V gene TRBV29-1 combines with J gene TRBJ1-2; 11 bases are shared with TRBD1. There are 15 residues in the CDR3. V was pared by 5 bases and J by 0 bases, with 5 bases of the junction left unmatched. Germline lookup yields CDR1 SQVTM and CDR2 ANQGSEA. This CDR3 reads CSVMGGQGANYGYTF. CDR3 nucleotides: TGCAGCGTTATGGGGGGACAGGGGGCTAACTATGGCTACACCTTC.

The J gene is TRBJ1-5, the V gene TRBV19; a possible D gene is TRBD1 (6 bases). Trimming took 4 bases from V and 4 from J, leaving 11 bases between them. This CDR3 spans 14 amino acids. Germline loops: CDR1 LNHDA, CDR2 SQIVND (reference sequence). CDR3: CASSTRTENQPQHF. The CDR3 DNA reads TGTGCCAGTAGTACCCGGACAGAGAATCAGCCCCAGCATTTT.

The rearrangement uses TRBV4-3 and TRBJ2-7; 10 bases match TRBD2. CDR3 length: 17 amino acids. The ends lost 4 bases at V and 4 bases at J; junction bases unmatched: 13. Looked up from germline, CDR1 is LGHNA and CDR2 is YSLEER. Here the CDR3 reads CASSRPGLATQGYEQYF. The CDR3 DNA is TGCGCCAGCAGCCGGCCGGGACTAGCGACCCAGGGGTACGAGCAGTACTTC.

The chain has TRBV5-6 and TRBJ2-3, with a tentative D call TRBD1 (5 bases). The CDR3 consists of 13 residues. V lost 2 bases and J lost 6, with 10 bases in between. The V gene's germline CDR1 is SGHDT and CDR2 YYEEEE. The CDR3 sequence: CASSLQDRDTQYF. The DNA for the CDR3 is TGTGCCAGCAGCTTACAGGATCGGGATACGCAGTATTTT.

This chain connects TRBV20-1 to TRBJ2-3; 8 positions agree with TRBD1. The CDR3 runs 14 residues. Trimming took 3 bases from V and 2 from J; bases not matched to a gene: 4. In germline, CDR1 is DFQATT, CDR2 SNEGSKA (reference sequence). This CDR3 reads CSASQDRVTDTQYF. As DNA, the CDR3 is TGCAGTGCTAGTCAGGACAGGGTCACAGATACGCAGTATTTT.

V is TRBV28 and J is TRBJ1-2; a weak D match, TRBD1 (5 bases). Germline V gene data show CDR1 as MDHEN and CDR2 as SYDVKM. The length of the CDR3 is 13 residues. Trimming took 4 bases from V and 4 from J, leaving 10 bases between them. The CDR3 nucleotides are TGTGCCAGCAGTTACGACAGCTTCTATGGCTACACCTTC. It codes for CASSYDSFYGYTF.

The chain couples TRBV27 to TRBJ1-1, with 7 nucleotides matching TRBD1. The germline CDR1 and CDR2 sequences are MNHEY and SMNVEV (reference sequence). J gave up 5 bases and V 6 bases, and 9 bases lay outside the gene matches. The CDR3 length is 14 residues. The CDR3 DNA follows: TGTGCCAGCAGCCTCGACAGGGCTAATACTGAAGCTTTCTTT. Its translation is CASSLDRANTEAFF.

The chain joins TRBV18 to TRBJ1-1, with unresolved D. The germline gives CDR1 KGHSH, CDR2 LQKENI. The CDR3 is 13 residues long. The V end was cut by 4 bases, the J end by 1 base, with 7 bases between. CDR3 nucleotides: TGTGCCAGCTCACAGGAGACGAACACTGAAGCTTTCTTT. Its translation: CASSQETNTEAFF.

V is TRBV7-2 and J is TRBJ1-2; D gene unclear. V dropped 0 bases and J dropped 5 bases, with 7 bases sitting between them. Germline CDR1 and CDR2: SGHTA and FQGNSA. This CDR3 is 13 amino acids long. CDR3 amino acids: CASSLAASYGYTF. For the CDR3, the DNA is TGTGCCAGCAGCTTAGCGGCTTCATATGGCTACACCTTC.

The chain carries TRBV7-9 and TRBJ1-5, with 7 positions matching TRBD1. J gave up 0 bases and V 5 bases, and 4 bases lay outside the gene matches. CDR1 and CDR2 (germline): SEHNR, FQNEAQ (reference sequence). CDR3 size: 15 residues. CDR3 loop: CASSQGDSSNQPQHF. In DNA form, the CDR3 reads TGTGCCAGCAGCCAGGGGGACAGTAGCAATCAGCCCCAGCATTTT.

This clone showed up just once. The CDR3 reads CASSSYRGIDTEAFF. CDR3 sequence (DNA): TGTGCCAGCAGTTCTTACAGGGGTATCGACACTGAAGCTTTCTTT. The rearrangement joins TRBV27 to TRBJ1-1, with 7 bases aligning to TRBD1. Looked up from germline, CDR1 is MNHEY and CDR2 is SMNVEV (reference sequence). The CDR3 is made up of 15 amino acids. Trimming cost V 4 bases and J 3 bases; bases outside gene matches: 8.

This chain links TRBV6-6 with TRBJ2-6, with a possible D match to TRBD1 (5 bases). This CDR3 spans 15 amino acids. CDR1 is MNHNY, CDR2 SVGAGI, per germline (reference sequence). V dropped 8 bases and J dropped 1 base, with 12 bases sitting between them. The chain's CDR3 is CASGASSSGANVLTF. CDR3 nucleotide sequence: TGTGCCAGCGGGGCTAGTTCTTCTGGGGCCAACGTCCTGACTTTC.

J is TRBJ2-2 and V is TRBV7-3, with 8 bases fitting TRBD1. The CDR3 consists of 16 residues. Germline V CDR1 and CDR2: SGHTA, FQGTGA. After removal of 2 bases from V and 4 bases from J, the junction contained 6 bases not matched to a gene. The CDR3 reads CASSLHPTGVTGELFF. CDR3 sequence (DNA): TGTGCCAGCAGCTTACATCCGACAGGGGTCACCGGGGAGCTGTTTTTT.

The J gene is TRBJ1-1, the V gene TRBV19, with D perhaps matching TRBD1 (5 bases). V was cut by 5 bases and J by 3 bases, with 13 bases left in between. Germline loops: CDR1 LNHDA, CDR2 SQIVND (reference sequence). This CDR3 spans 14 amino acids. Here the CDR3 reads CASSGRGGHTEAFF. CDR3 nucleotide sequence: TGTGCCAGTAGTGGTAGGGGCGGCCACACTGAAGCTTTCTTT.

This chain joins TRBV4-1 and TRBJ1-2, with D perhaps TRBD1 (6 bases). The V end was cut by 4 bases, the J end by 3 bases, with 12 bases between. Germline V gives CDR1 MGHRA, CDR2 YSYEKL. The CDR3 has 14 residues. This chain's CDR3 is CASSRTGLDYGYTF. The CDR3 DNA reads TGCGCCAGCAGCCGCACAGGGCTCGACTATGGCTACACCTTC.

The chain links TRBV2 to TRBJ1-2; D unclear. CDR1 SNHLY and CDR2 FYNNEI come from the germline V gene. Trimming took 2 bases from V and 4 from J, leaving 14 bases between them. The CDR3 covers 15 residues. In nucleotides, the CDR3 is TGTGCCAGCAGTGAAATATTGGAGAGCCTCTATGGCTACACCTTC. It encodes CASSEILESLYGYTF.

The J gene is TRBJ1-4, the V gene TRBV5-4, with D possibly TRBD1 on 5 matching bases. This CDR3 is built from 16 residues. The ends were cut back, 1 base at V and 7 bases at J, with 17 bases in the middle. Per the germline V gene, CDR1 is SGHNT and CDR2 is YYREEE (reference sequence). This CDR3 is CASSLKGAVLSEKLFF. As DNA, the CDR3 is TGTGCCAGCAGCTTGAAAGGGGCAGTCTTGAGTGAAAAACTGTTTTTT.

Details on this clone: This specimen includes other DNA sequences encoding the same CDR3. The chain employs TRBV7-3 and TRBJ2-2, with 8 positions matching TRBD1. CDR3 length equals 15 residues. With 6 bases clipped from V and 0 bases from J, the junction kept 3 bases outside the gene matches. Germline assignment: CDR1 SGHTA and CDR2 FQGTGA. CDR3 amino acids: CASSPGGANTGELFF. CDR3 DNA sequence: TGTGCCAGCAGTCCAGGGGGCGCGAACACCGGGGAGCTGTTTTTT.

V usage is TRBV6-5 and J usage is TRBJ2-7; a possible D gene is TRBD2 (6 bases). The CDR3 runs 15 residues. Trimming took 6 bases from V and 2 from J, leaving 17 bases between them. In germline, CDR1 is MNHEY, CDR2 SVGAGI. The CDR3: CASSFLEGGTYEQYF. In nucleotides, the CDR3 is TGTGCCAGCAGCTTTTTGGAGGGCGGGACCTACGAGCAGTACTTC.

The chain's CDR3 is CASSSDSGSYNEQFF. DNA for the CDR3: TGTGCCAGCAGCTCTGATAGCGGATCCTACAATGAGCAGTTCTTC. This chain uses TRBV7-3 with TRBJ2-1, with a tentative D call TRBD2 (6 bases). With 4 bases removed from V and 1 base from J, the gap between germline ends came to 11 bases. There are 15 residues in the CDR3. Germline V CDR1 and CDR2: SGHTA, FQGTGA.

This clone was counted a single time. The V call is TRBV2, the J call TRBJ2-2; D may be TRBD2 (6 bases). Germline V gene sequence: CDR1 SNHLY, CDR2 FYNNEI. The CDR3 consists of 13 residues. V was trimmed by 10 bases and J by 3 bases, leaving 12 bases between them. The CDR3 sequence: CANSREHTGELFF. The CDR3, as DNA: TGTGCCAACTCTCGGGAGCACACCGGGGAGCTGTTTTTT.

CDR3 sequence (DNA): TGTGCCAGCAGTTCCGACATTTCTGGGGCCAACGTCCTGACTTTC. As protein: CASSSDISGANVLTF. The genes are TRBV27 and TRBJ2-6, with D uncertain. There are 15 residues in the CDR3. Germline CDR1 reads MNHEY; CDR2 reads SMNVEV (reference sequence). The V end lost 4 bases, the J end lost 1 base, and 8 bases lay between the germline ends. Variable domain in full (rest from reference TRBV27 and TRBJ2-6): EAQVTQNPRYLITVTGKKLTVTCSQNMNHEYMSWYRQDPGLGLRQIYYSMNVEVTDKGDVPEGYKVSRKEKRNFPLILESPSPNQTSLYFCASSSDISGANVLTFGAGSRLTVL.

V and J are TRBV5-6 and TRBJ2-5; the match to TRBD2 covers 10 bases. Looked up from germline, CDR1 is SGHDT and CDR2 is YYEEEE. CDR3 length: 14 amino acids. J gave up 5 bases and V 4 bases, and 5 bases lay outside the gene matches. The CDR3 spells CASSPGLAFETQYF. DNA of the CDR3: TGTGCCAGCAGCCCGGGACTAGCGTTCGAGACCCAGTACTTC.

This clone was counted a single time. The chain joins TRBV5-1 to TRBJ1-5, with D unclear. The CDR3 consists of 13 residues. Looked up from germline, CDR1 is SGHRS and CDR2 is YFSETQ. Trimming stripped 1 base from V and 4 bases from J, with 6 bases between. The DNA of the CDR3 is TGCGCCAGCAGCTTGTACGGGAATCAGCCCCAGCATTTT. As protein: CASSLYGNQPQHF.

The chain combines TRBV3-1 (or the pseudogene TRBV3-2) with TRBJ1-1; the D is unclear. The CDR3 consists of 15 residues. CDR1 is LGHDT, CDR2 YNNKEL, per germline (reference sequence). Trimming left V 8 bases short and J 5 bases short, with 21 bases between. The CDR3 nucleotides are TGTGCCAGCGCCCTGGGGAGGGCGAGTGGGACTGAAGCTTTCTTT. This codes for CASALGRASGTEAFF.

CDR3 bases: TGTGCCAGCAGCCGTGACAGGGGGTTGAACAATGAGCAGTTCTTC. Translating it yields CASSRDRGLNNEQFF. The chain carries TRBV6-5 and TRBJ2-1, with 9 bases fitting TRBD1. Germline assignment: CDR1 MNHEY and CDR2 SVGAGI. The CDR3 loop spans 15 amino acids. The V segment lost 6 bases and the J segment 5 bases; nucleotides outside the gene matches: 8.

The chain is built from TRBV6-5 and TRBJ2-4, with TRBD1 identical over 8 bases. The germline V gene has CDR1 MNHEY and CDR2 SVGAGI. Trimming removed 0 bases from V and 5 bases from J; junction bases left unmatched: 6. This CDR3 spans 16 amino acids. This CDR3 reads CASSYSLSTGENIQYF. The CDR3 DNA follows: TGTGCCAGCAGTTACTCGTTGTCGACAGGGGAAAACATTCAGTACTTC.

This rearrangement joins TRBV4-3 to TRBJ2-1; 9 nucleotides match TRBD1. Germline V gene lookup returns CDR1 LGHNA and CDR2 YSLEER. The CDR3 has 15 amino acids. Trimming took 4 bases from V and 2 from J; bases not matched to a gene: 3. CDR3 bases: TGCGCCAGCAGCCCACGACAGGGGGCCTACAATGAGCAGTTCTTC. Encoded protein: CASSPRQGAYNEQFF.